Following are 13 T cell receptor beta chains from one sample sequenced in a study of T cell changes during pregnancy in multiple sclerosis (dated by TCRdb to the late 2010s). Library preparation was by the immunoSEQ multiplex PCR assay. In TCRdb, the immuneACCESS table is reduced to in-frame sequences with V and J assigned. These tables do not hold every clone; where another copy was compared, an unresolved V gene accounts for under half, and the others remain unexplained. The sample contains about 53,000 clones, roughly nine tenths of them found a single time. The ten largest clones capture roughly 3.2% of the sample. The sequencing here drew on CD8+ T cells from peripheral blood mononuclear cells, taken before pregnancy. All receptors come from a female donor with multiple sclerosis, enrolled in a pregnancy study.

This clone was detected a few times. CDR3 DNA: TGTGCCAGCAGTTCTGTGAACACTGAAGCTTTCTTT. Residues: CASSSVNTEAFF. The V gene is TRBV13, the J gene TRBJ1-1; D unclear. V lost 6 bases and J 0 bases, leaving 5 bases between the germline ends. This CDR3 comprises 12 residues. Per germline, CDR1 PRHDT and CDR2 FYEKMQ (reference sequence).

V gene TRBV7-9 combines with J gene TRBJ1-1; perhaps TRBD1 as D (5 bases). The CDR3 has 16 residues. Per the germline V gene, CDR1 is SEHNR and CDR2 is FQNEAQ (reference sequence). Trimming cost V 3 bases and J 2 bases, with 16 bases left between them. The CDR3 sequence is CASSLGGVNFNTEAFF. In DNA form, the CDR3 reads TGTGCCAGCAGCTTGGGAGGGGTTAACTTCAACACTGAAGCTTTCTTT.

The rearrangement links TRBV7-6 to TRBJ1-2; 7 bases match TRBD1. From germline, CDR1 is SGHVS and CDR2 FNYEAQ. The V and J ends lost 4 bases and 6 bases, in that order; junction bases with no gene match: 11. The CDR3 extends over 15 amino acids. This chain's CDR3 is CASSSYMTGLDGYTF. The CDR3 coding sequence is TGTGCCAGCAGCTCCTACATGACAGGGTTAGATGGCTACACCTTC.

The chain employs TRBV4-2 and TRBJ2-3, with 9 bases matching TRBD2. Germline values: CDR1 LGHNA, CDR2 YNFKEQ. Unmatched junction bases numbered 13, after V lost 0 bases and J lost 0 bases. The CDR3 is 20 residues long. CDR3 residues: CASSQDMYYSGGLSTDTQYF. CDR3 in DNA: TGTGCCAGCAGCCAAGATATGTACTATAGCGGGGGCCTTAGCACAGATACGCAGTATTTT.

The chain carries TRBV9 and TRBJ2-3; the match to TRBD2 covers 11 bases. CDR1 and CDR2 from the germline V gene are SGDLS and YYNGEE. Trimming removed 4 bases from V and 2 bases from J; junction bases left unmatched: 3. The CDR3 contains 15 residues. The CDR3 sequence is CASSMGLADTDTQYF. CDR3 sequence (DNA): TGTGCCAGCAGCATGGGACTAGCGGACACAGATACGCAGTATTTT.

This clone was observed once. The chain couples TRBV7-9 to TRBJ1-2, with D hard to call. There are 13 residues in the CDR3. Germline CDR1 SEHNR, CDR2 FQNEAQ (reference sequence). V lost 6 bases to trimming and J lost 3 bases, with 11 bases between them. The CDR3 is CASSKITDYGYTF. In DNA, the CDR3 is TGTGCCAGCAGTAAGATTACAGACTATGGCTACACCTTC.

The chain combines TRBV6-5 with TRBJ1-1; weak D call: TRBD1 (5 bases). The V and J ends lost 6 bases and 4 bases respectively, with 15 bases between them. Germline values: CDR1 MNHEY, CDR2 SVGAGI. The CDR3 is 14 amino acids. The CDR3 protein is CASSRFIGGTEAFF. For the CDR3, the DNA is TGTGCCAGCAGCCGCTTTATCGGGGGCACTGAAGCTTTCTTT.

The chain has TRBV4-3 and TRBJ2-3; 8 bases are shared with TRBD2. Germline CDR1 LGHNA, CDR2 YSLEER. Trimming cost V 0 bases and J 10 bases; bases outside gene matches: 21. CDR3 size: 19 residues. CDR3 sequence reads: CASSQDGVPLAGSPRAQYF. In DNA form, the CDR3 reads TGCGCCAGCAGCCAAGACGGTGTTCCATTAGCGGGGAGCCCGAGGGCGCAGTATTTT.

The chain combines TRBV30 with TRBJ1-1; maybe TRBD1 (5 bases). Trimming left V 0 bases short and J 3 bases short, with 14 bases between. Per germline, CDR1 GTSNPN and CDR2 SVGIG (reference sequence). The CDR3 runs to 15 residues. The CDR3 DNA follows: TGTGCCTGGAGTGTACGGGGGGTTGGGGACACTGAAGCTTTCTTT. Amino acid sequence: CAWSVRGVGDTEAFF.

In its sample, this clone was seen once. The chain uses TRBV5-4 and TRBJ2-2; TRBD2 matches 8 bases. The length of the CDR3 is 16 residues. Germline values: CDR1 SGHNT, CDR2 YYREEE (reference sequence). V shed 3 bases and J 3 bases; nucleotides not matched to a gene: 7. The CDR3 DNA reads TGTGCCAGCAGCTCCCCGACGACTAGCGACACCGGGGAGCTGTTTTTT. Protein: CASSSPTTSDTGELFF.

The genes are TRBV4-3 and TRBJ2-2; 7 bases line up with TRBD2. Per the germline V gene, CDR1 is LGHNA and CDR2 is YSLEER. The ends lost 3 bases at V and 6 bases at J; junction bases unmatched: 7. This CDR3 spans 15 amino acids. The CDR3 DNA reads as TGCGCCAGCAGCCAGGGGGGGAGGCCGCCCGGGGAGCTGTTTTTT. Its translation: CASSQGGRPPGELFF.

The chain links TRBV27 to TRBJ2-7, with D hard to call. CDR1 and CDR2 from the germline V gene are MNHEY and SMNVEV (reference sequence). CDR3 length equals 16 residues. The V end was cut by 5 bases, the J end by 3 bases, with 20 bases between. CDR3 sequence: CASSPNPGPTSYEQYF. The CDR3 coding sequence is TGTGCCAGCAGTCCCAACCCAGGTCCGACCAGCTACGAGCAGTACTTC.

The V gene is TRBV2, the J gene TRBJ1-2; D might be TRBD1 (6 bases). The V gene lost 8 bases and the J gene lost 0 bases, with 13 bases spanning the gap. Germline V gene data show CDR1 as SNHLY and CDR2 as FYNNEI. The length of the CDR3 is 14 residues. CDR3 amino acids: CASLGTPANYGYTF. The CDR3 nucleotides are TGTGCCAGCCTGGGGACACCGGCTAACTATGGCTACACCTTC.